Following are 15 T cell receptor beta chains from one sample sequenced in a study of shared clonotypes between healthy human individuals. Libraries were prepared by immunoSEQ multiplex PCR; TCRdb keeps only in-frame clonotypes and omits some of them. The sample shows about 2 million clones, 85% to 95% of them seen only once. Sequencing was performed on naive CD4+ T cells sorted from blood. Subset in this sample: CD45RA+ positively selected. The receptor set was obtained from a man younger than 35 in good health.

This sequence joins TRBV11-3 and TRBJ2-1, with TRBD1 matching 9 bases. After removal of 3 bases from V and 5 bases from J, the junction contained 8 bases not matched to a gene. The germline V gene encodes CDR1 SGHNT and CDR2 YENEEA. This CDR3 has 16 residues. This CDR3 is CASSLFGTGLNNEQFF. In DNA form, the CDR3 reads TGTGCCAGCAGCTTGTTCGGGACAGGGCTTAACAATGAGCAGTTCTTC.

This clone was seen once. The V call is TRBV5-6, the J call TRBJ1-1; D remains unclear. The germline V gene encodes CDR1 SGHDT and CDR2 YYEEEE. The length of the CDR3 is 13 residues. V lost 3 bases, J lost 7 bases, and 13 bases lay in between. The CDR3 sequence is CASSSNDFFEAFF. CDR3 nucleotide sequence: TGTGCCAGCAGCTCCAACGATTTCTTTGAAGCTTTCTTT.

The chain employs TRBV2 and TRBJ2-3; no firm D call. Per the germline V gene, CDR1 is SNHLY and CDR2 is FYNNEI. With 7 bases removed from V and 1 base from J, the gap between germline ends came to 6 bases. This CDR3 is 12 amino acids long. The CDR3 loop reads CASKWGTDTQYF. In nucleotides, the CDR3 is TGTGCCAGCAAGTGGGGCACAGATACGCAGTATTTT.

With respect to this clone: The same CDR3 is also encoded by other DNA sequences in this sample. This chain joins TRBV9 and TRBJ2-1; TRBD2 aligns across 11 bases. Trimming at V came to 4 bases and at J to 3 bases, leaving 3 bases not matched to a gene. The CDR3 covers 15 residues. The germline gives CDR1 SGDLS, CDR2 YYNGEE. The CDR3, as DNA: TGTGCCAGCAGCTCCGGGACTAGCGGCTACAATGAGCAGTTCTTC. Residues: CASSSGTSGYNEQFF.

J is TRBJ2-7 and V is TRBV5-6, with unresolved D. The length of the CDR3 is 16 residues. CDR1 and CDR2 (germline): SGHDT, YYEEEE. V lost 4 bases, J lost 0 bases, and 17 bases lay in between. The CDR3 nucleotides are TGTGCCAGCAGCCCCCCTTGGCCGGCGAGCTCCTACGAGCAGTACTTC. This encodes CASSPPWPASSYEQYF. The full variable domain, rest sourced from reference TRBV5-6 and TRBJ2-7, is DAGVTQSPTHLIKTRGQQVTLRCSPKSGHDTVSWYQQALGQGPQFIFQYYEEEERQRGNFPDRFSGHQFPNYSSELNVNALLLGDSALYLCASSPPWPASSYEQYFGPGTRLTVT.

The CDR3, as DNA: TGTGCCAGCACCTCCGGAGGGGGAGGCACCGGGGAGCTGTTTTTT. Protein sequence: CASTSGGGGTGELFF. The V call is TRBV28, the J call TRBJ2-2; either TRBD1 or TRBD2 may fit D (6 bases each). This CDR3 comprises 15 residues. Trimming stripped 7 bases from V and 4 bases from J, with 16 bases between. CDR1 is MDHEN and CDR2 is SYDVKM in the germline V gene.

The chain uses TRBV9 and TRBJ2-1; 9 nucleotides line up with TRBD1. Unmatched junction bases numbered 6, after V lost 4 bases and J lost 1 base. Per germline, CDR1 SGDLS and CDR2 YYNGEE. The CDR3 is 16 amino acids. The CDR3 nucleotides read TGTGCCAGCAGCTCACAGGGGGCAGGATCCTACAATGAGCAGTTCTTC. As protein: CASSSQGAGSYNEQFF.

The chain employs TRBV6-1 and TRBJ2-5, with D tentatively TRBD2 (5 bases). Looked up from germline, CDR1 is MNHNS and CDR2 is SASEGT. CDR3 size: 14 residues. V shed 5 bases and J shed 5 bases, with 15 bases lying between them. In nucleotides, the CDR3 is TGTGCCAGCAGTTTCTGGACCGCTAGCGAGACCCAGTACTTC. This sequence encodes CASSFWTASETQYF.

V is TRBV19 and J is TRBJ1-6, with TRBD1 matching over 10 bases. Germline values: CDR1 LNHDA, CDR2 SQIVND (reference sequence). The CDR3 is 14 residues long. After removal of 8 bases from V and 8 bases from J, the junction contained 6 bases not matched to a gene. CDR3 DNA: TGTGCCAGTCGACCCGGGACAGGGGATTCACCCCTCCACTTT. Translating it yields CASRPGTGDSPLHF.

The J gene is TRBJ2-4, the V gene TRBV11-2; 7 bases fit TRBD1. Trimming cost V 7 bases and J 1 base; bases outside gene matches: 7. From germline, CDR1 is SGHAT and CDR2 FQNNGV. The length of the CDR3 is 15 residues. CDR3 DNA: TGTGCCAGCACCTCAGGGGGATATGCCAAAAACATTCAGTACTTC. Residues: CASTSGGYAKNIQYF. Full variable domain (missing parts from reference TRBV11-2 and TRBJ2-4): EAGVAQSPRYKIIEKRQSVAFWCNPISGHATLYWYQQILGQGPKLLIQFQNNGVVDDSQLPKDRFSAERLKGVDSTLKIQPAKLEDSAVYLCASTSGGYAKNIQYFGAGTRLSVL.

J is TRBJ2-1 and V is TRBV5-1, with TRBD2 matching 10 bases. CDR3 length equals 16 residues. V gave up 4 bases and J gave up 10 bases; unmatched junction bases: 14. CDR1 and CDR2 from the germline V gene are SGHRS and YFSETQ. The CDR3 DNA reads TGCGCCAGCAGCCCCGGACCAGCGGGAGGGCCACGGGAGCAGTTCTTC. It yields the protein CASSPGPAGGPREQFF. Filled out from reference TRBV5-1 and TRBJ2-1, the complete variable domain reads KAGVTQTPRYLIKTRGQQVTLSCSPISGHRSVSWYQQTPGQGLQFLFEYFSETQRNKGNFPGRFSGRQFSNSRSEMNVSTLELGDSALYLCASSPGPAGGPREQFFGPGTRLTVL.

The chain recombines TRBV7-2 with TRBJ2-7; D gene ambiguous. Germline V gene data show CDR1 as SGHTA and CDR2 as FQGNSA. The CDR3 loop spans 11 amino acids. V was clipped by 5 bases and J by 6 bases, with 8 bases between them. CDR3: CASSPASEQYF. Written as DNA, the CDR3 is TGTGCCAGCAGCCCTGCTAGCGAGCAGTACTTC.

The chain links TRBV10-3 to TRBJ2-7, with D perhaps matching TRBD1 (5 bases). The CDR3 consists of 13 residues. Germline CDR1 is ENHRY and CDR2 is SYGVKD. V was cut by 3 bases and J by 5 bases, with 11 bases left in between. CDR3 sequence: CAISDQGSDEQYF. The DNA for the CDR3 is TGTGCCATCAGTGATCAGGGTTCGGACGAGCAGTACTTC.

The count of this clone is one. Other nucleotide sequences in the sample specify the same CDR3. The chain is built from TRBV18 and TRBJ1-6; TRBD1 aligns across 8 bases. Per the germline V gene, CDR1 is KGHSH and CDR2 is LQKENI. The V segment lost 3 bases and the J segment 6 bases; nucleotides outside the gene matches: 4. The CDR3 contains 15 residues. CDR3 amino acids: CASSPGQGVNSPLHF. CDR3 in DNA: TGTGCCAGCTCACCCGGACAGGGTGTTAATTCACCCCTCCACTTT.

On this clone: This sample includes further DNA sequences coding for the same CDR3. The rearrangement joins TRBV7-2 to TRBJ2-5; possible D gene TRBD2, 5 bases. There are 13 residues in the CDR3. Germline V gives CDR1 SGHTA, CDR2 FQGNSA. Trimming pared 0 bases from V and 4 bases from J, leaving 6 bases between. The DNA for the CDR3 is TGTGCCAGCAGCTTAGCGGGAGCAGAGACCCAGTACTTC. Amino acids: CASSLAGAETQYF.